The rows below give T cell receptor beta chains drawn from one sample of a study of cytomegalovirus exposure and HLA in healthy donors. Measured with immunoSEQ multiplex PCR; TCRdb has only the in-frame clones, and not every one. The sample has under 200,000 clones; around 78% are singletons. Sequencing input: PBMCs. The receptors shown here come from a woman aged 45-65 years in good health and CMV-seropositive. The conserved cysteine and the conserved F or W are not part of the CDR3 here. Each record gives: V gene, clone size, J gene, CDR3 protein. Rows give clone size only sometimes, using once, few, many, or a class for an expanded clone.

>TRBV20-1|.|TRBJ1-1
SASKGAEAF
>TRBV9|.|TRBJ2-1
ASSVGTSDLWSYNEQF
>TRBV5-6|.|TRBJ1-3
ASSLGWSGSGNTIY
>TRBV15|.|TRBJ2-2
ATGAGYTGELF
>TRBV5-6|.|TRBJ1-5
ASSLGGRAQH
>TRBV7-8|.|TRBJ2-1
ASSRFQGGGLNEQF
>TRBV10-3|.|TRBJ2-1
AITPNVAGGPNEQF
>TRBV7-9|few|TRBJ2-5
ASSLGAGGRQTQY
>TRBV30|.|TRBJ1-5
AWSRPGTAGGQPQH
>TRBV5-1|.|TRBJ2-1
ASSRLQGRGAQF
>TRBV29-1|.|TRBJ2-1
SVGGTGAGGYNEQF
>TRBV7-2|.|TRBJ2-2
ASSWDRGGTGELF
>TRBV28|.|TRBJ1-5
ASVGGGYSNQPQH
>TRBV28|once|TRBJ1-4
ASSLGRQGGPRPGFAYEKLF
>TRBV5-6|.|TRBJ1-1
ASSYRQGKWNTEAF
>TRBV11-1|.|TRBJ2-7
ASSRYYEQY
>TRBV7-2|.|TRBJ1-2
ASSLNPGEGYGYT
>TRBV6-4|.|TRBJ2-2
ASRGTGGNAGELF
>TRBV11-3|few|TRBJ2-3
ASRPDMADTQY
>TRBV28|few|TRBJ1-5
ASSSPVGGLNQPQH
>TRBV15|.|TRBJ1-2
ATSRDGQGARGYT
>TRBV19|.|TRBJ1-5
ASSIYGTGTNQPQH
>TRBV7-2|few|TRBJ1-1
ASSRTGGGNTEAF
>TRBV5-6|.|TRBJ1-3
ASSLLRSSGNTIY
>TRBV5-1|few|TRBJ2-2
ASTQGLAGYTGELF
>TRBV10-3|.|TRBJ2-1
AIGEGGNNEQF
>TRBV5-6|.|TRBJ1-1
ASSMVLTGTEAF
>TRBV28|.|TRBJ2-2
ASSSVAGGSTGELF
>TRBV7-2|.|TRBJ1-5
ASSLGGTVFSYNQPQH
>TRBV4-3|.|TRBJ1-5
ASSQDHSIAGQPQH
>TRBV27|.|TRBJ1-2
ASSIHQGWGYT
>TRBV7-2|.|TRBJ2-7
ASSYSSGGPDGQY
>TRBV28|.|TRBJ1-2
ASRTANYGYT
>TRBV28|.|TRBJ2-1
ASSPGLWGVGNEQF
>TRBV4-3|.|TRBJ1-1
ASSQDGTYTEAF
>TRBV6-5|.|.
ASSYSRDYEQY
>TRBV30|.|TRBJ1-2
AWDRGQGYGYT
>TRBV18|.|TRBJ2-2
ASSLEALAPHTGELF
>TRBV5-6|once|TRBJ2-2
ATRSGSAGELF
>TRBV29-1|.|TRBJ2-5
SVVGPSGGVETQY
>TRBV5-1|.|TRBJ2-7
ASSLVRDREQY
>TRBV15|.|TRBJ1-2
ATSRDITEYGYT
>TRBV6-1|.|TRBJ1-2
ASSGRGGRGYT
>TRBV13|.|TRBJ2-7
ASSSTGSYEQY
>TRBV10-3|.|TRBJ1-5
AISERNGASNQPQH
>TRBV7-2|.|TRBJ1-3
ASSPGTGGHTIY
>TRBV2|few|TRBJ2-7
ASSEFRDINEQY